A single sample gave rise to the 28 T cell receptor beta chains below, sequenced in a study of T cells in localized non-small cell lung cancer. Sequencing was performed with immunoSEQ multiplex PCR; in TCRdb, only in-frame clones are kept and a portion is missing. The table lists more than 1,000 clones, 22% of them singletons. Material: normal lung tissue next to the tumor, obtained before any cancer treatment. Source of these receptors: a woman aged 35 to 70 with stage III lung adenocarcinoma.

With respect to this clone: One end of the junction is discordant with germline, which a read error may explain. V usage is TRBV10-3 and J usage is TRBJ1-1; D call uncertain. The CDR3 totals 14 residues. The V gene's germline CDR1 is ENHRY and CDR2 SYGVKD. CDR3 sequence: CAIRESPDQGEAFF. The CDR3 DNA is TGTGCCATCAGGGAGTCCCCGGACCAAGGTGAAGCTTTCTTT.

This clone was counted only a few times. This chain joins TRBV6-8 and TRBJ2-3, with D possibly TRBD2 on 6 matching bases. The CDR3 has 14 amino acids. Trimming cost V 6 bases and J 3 bases, with 13 bases left between them. CDR1 and CDR2 (germline): MNHGY, SAAAGT. DNA of the CDR3: TGTGCCAGCAGACGGGACTCCCTGACAGATACGCAGTATTTT. Protein sequence: CASRRDSLTDTQYF.

J is TRBJ1-1 and V is TRBV11-3; 9 nucleotides line up with TRBD1. Trimming cost V 0 bases and J 0 bases; bases outside gene matches: 2. The CDR3 is made up of 16 amino acids. Per germline, CDR1 SGHNT and CDR2 YENEEA. CDR3 DNA: TGTGCCAGCAGCTTAGATGGGGACAGGGTGAACACTGAAGCTTTCTTT. It yields the protein CASSLDGDRVNTEAFF. Supplemented by reference TRBV11-3 and TRBJ1-1, the full variable domain reads EAGVVQSPRYKIIEKKQPVAFWCNPISGHNTLYWYLQNLGQGPELLIRYENEEAVDDSQLPKDRFSAERLKGVDSTLKIQPAELGDSAVYLCASSLDGDRVNTEAFFGQGTRLTVV.

In this sample, this clone turned up a few times. The gene calls are TRBV6-8 and TRBJ2-3, with D possibly matching TRBD2 (5 bases). The CDR3 consists of 16 residues. Germline V gene data show CDR1 as MNHGY and CDR2 as SAAAGT. V was shortened by 5 bases and J by 0 bases, with 15 bases between the two germline ends. The CDR3 region is CASSESSGDSTDTQYF. The CDR3 DNA reads TGTGCCAGCAGTGAGTCAAGCGGAGATAGCACAGATACGCAGTATTTT.

The chain uses TRBV6-8 and TRBJ2-1; TRBD2 agrees at 9 bases. Trimming took 6 bases from V and 0 from J; bases not matched to a gene: 9. The CDR3 extends over 17 amino acids. Germline V gene sequence: CDR1 MNHGY, CDR2 SAAAGT. CDR3 DNA sequence: TGTGCCAGCAGGGAACTAGCGGGCGTGAACTCCTACAATGAGCAGTTCTTC. Residues: CASRELAGVNSYNEQFF.

The chain uses TRBV18 and TRBJ2-3; D unresolved. The germline V gene encodes CDR1 KGHSH and CDR2 LQKENI. The V end lost 1 base, the J end lost 4 bases, and 6 bases lay between the germline ends. CDR3 length equals 13 residues. The CDR3 here is CASSPQAPDTQYF. The CDR3 DNA sequence: TGTGCCAGCTCACCACAGGCCCCAGATACGCAGTATTTT.

The chain employs TRBV5-1 and TRBJ2-1, with 7 bases identical to TRBD2. Germline values: CDR1 SGHRS, CDR2 YFSETQ. V shed 0 bases and J 4 bases; nucleotides not matched to a gene: 4. This CDR3 comprises 15 residues. CDR3 nucleotide sequence: TGCGCCAGCAGCTTGGGCGGGAGCTTATACAATGAGCAGTTCTTC. It specifies CASSLGGSLYNEQFF. Looking up the rest from reference TRBV5-1 and TRBJ2-1 gives the full variable domain: KAGVTQTPRYLIKTRGQQVTLSCSPISGHRSVSWYQQTPGQGLQFLFEYFSETQRNKGNFPGRFSGRQFSNSRSEMNVSTLELGDSALYLCASSLGGSLYNEQFFGPGTRLTVL.

The CDR3 DNA is TGTGCCAGCAGCGTAGAGAGCTCTGGAAACACCATATATTTT. It translates to CASSVESSGNTIYF. The V call is TRBV9, the J call TRBJ1-3; D not certain. This CDR3 comprises 14 residues. CDR1 is SGDLS and CDR2 is YYNGEE in the germline V gene. The germline V and J ends were trimmed by 0 bases and 0 bases, with 4 bases remaining between them.

By proportion, this clone is large. The chain recombines TRBV14 with TRBJ2-4; 7 positions agree with TRBD1. The V and J ends lost 4 bases and 1 base, in that order; junction bases with no gene match: 7. CDR1 is SGHDN, CDR2 FVKESK, per germline. The CDR3 has 16 amino acids. DNA of the CDR3: TGTGCCAGCAGCCTCAGCCAGGGGGTGGCCAAAAACATTCAGTACTTC. As protein: CASSLSQGVAKNIQYF.

This chain connects TRBV6-8 to TRBJ1-1; D perhaps matches TRBD1 (5 bases). In germline, CDR1 is MNHGY, CDR2 SAAAGT. V lost 10 bases and J lost 0, with 18 bases in between. CDR3 size: 15 residues. The CDR3 bases are TGTGCCATCAGGTCCCCGACAGCAATGAACACTGAAGCTTTCTTT. Its protein is CAIRSPTAMNTEAFF.

The CDR3 coding sequence is TGTGCCAGCTCACCATCTAGGACAGGGGATAGGCTGTTTTTT. As protein: CASSPSRTGDRLFF. The chain has TRBV18 and TRBJ1-4, with 9 bases lining up with TRBD1. J lost 14 bases, V lost 2 bases, and 9 bases had no gene match. This CDR3 region has 14 residues. Per the germline V gene, CDR1 is KGHSH and CDR2 is LQKENI.

V gene TRBV19 combines with J gene TRBJ1-1, with no clear D. The V gene lost 6 bases and the J gene lost 2 bases, with 13 bases spanning the gap. Germline CDR1 LNHDA, CDR2 SQIVND (reference sequence). This CDR3 has 14 residues. The CDR3 spells CASSDRDTNTEAFF. The CDR3 region has the DNA TGTGCCAGTAGCGACCGGGATACAAACACTGAAGCTTTCTTT.

The table lists this clone with a few counts. V usage is TRBV28 and J usage is TRBJ1-2, with D possibly being TRBD1 (6 bases). The CDR3 extends over 13 amino acids. V shed 6 bases and J shed 2 bases, with 10 bases lying between them. Germline CDR1 reads MDHEN; CDR2 reads SYDVKM. For the CDR3, the DNA is TGTGCCAGCAGACCCCAGGGGAACTATGGCTACACCTTC. This encodes CASRPQGNYGYTF.

This clone was counted between two and nine times. CDR3 loop: CASSPPTGFEAFF. The CDR3 nucleotides are TGTGCCAGCTCACCACCGACAGGCTTTGAAGCTTTCTTT. The gene calls are TRBV18 and TRBJ1-1, with D possibly TRBD1 on 6 matching bases. The germline CDR1 and CDR2 sequences are KGHSH and LQKENI. The CDR3 spans 13 residues. Trimming pared 0 bases from V and 7 bases from J, leaving 9 bases between.

A few counts support this clone. The chain employs TRBV6-8 and TRBJ2-7; the D is unclear. The CDR3 spans 14 residues. CDR1 is MNHGY and CDR2 is SAAAGT in the germline V gene. V lost 7 bases to trimming and J lost 2 bases, with 15 bases between them. DNA of the CDR3: TGTGCCAGCAATCGTCGGCCTCCTCCCTACGAGCAGTACTTC. Its protein is CASNRRPPPYEQYF.

This clone was seen a few times. This chain links TRBV11-3 with TRBJ2-5, with a possible D match to TRBD1 (5 bases). V was shortened by 1 base and J by 1 base, with 7 bases between the two germline ends. Germline V CDR1 and CDR2: SGHNT, YENEEA. CDR3 size: 14 residues. CDR3 coding DNA: TGTGCCAGCAGCTTAGGGACACTCCAAGAGACCCAGTACTTC. Encoded protein: CASSLGTLQETQYF.

V is TRBV11-3 and J is TRBJ1-5, with TRBD1 as a possible D gene (6 bases). The ends were cut back, 3 bases at V and 6 bases at J, with 15 bases in the middle. CDR3 length equals 15 residues. CDR1 is SGHNT, CDR2 YENEEA, per germline. The CDR3 sequence: CASSLRGAPGQPQHF. CDR3 nucleotide sequence: TGTGCCAGCAGCTTGAGGGGGGCGCCAGGTCAGCCCCAGCATTTT. The whole variable domain, filled in from reference TRBV11-3 and TRBJ1-5, reads EAGVVQSPRYKIIEKKQPVAFWCNPISGHNTLYWYLQNLGQGPELLIRYENEEAVDDSQLPKDRFSAERLKGVDSTLKIQPAELGDSAVYLCASSLRGAPGQPQHFGDGTRLSIL.

There are a few counts of this clone. This sequence joins TRBV23-1 and TRBJ2-7; TRBD1 matches at 9 bases. TRBV23-1 has ORF status, its function being uncertain. This CDR3 contains 13 residues. The V segment lost 6 bases and the J segment 2 bases; nucleotides outside the gene matches: 2. Here the CDR3 DNA reads TGCGCCAGCAGGTGGACAGGGGCCTACGAGCAGTACTTC. This encodes CASRWTGAYEQYF.

The sample holds a few counts of this clone. This chain joins TRBV11-3 and TRBJ2-1; D remains unclear. Trimming removed 8 bases from V and 8 bases from J, with 22 bases in between. The CDR3 is 15 amino acids. Germline-derived CDR1 and CDR2 are SGHNT and YENEEA. The CDR3 protein is CASVLTPGPGDEQFF. The CDR3 nucleotides read TGTGCCAGCGTTCTCACCCCGGGTCCTGGGGATGAGCAGTTCTTC.

The V and J genes are TRBV6-8 and TRBJ2-7, with TRBD1 matching over 10 bases. V trimming: 5 bases; J trimming: 4 bases; junction bases outside the gene matches: 8. The CDR3 consists of 15 residues. The germline gives CDR1 MNHGY, CDR2 SAAAGT. CDR3 in DNA: TGTGCCAGCAGTGTCCACGACAGGGGGCTATACGAGCAGTACTTC. Its translation is CASSVHDRGLYEQYF.

The chain employs TRBV5-1 and TRBJ2-2; TRBD1 agrees at 7 bases. With 2 bases clipped from V and 0 bases from J, the junction kept 10 bases outside the gene matches. Germline loops: CDR1 SGHRS, CDR2 YFSETQ. The CDR3 spans 18 residues. This CDR3 reads CASSLDPVTGTNTGELFF. CDR3 nucleotides: TGCGCCAGCAGCTTAGACCCCGTGACAGGGACGAACACCGGGGAGCTGTTTTTT.

The rearrangement uses TRBV7-8 and TRBJ1-1; D call uncertain. Germline V gene data show CDR1 as SGHVS and CDR2 as FQNEAQ. The CDR3 is made up of 13 amino acids. The V end was cut by 2 bases, the J end by 1 base, with 5 bases between. CDR3 in DNA: TGTGCCAGCAGCTTATATGGGAACACTGAAGCTTTCTTT. The encoded protein is CASSLYGNTEAFF. Together with reference TRBV7-8 and TRBJ1-1, the CDR3 gives the full variable domain: GAGVSQSPRYKVAKRGQDVALRCDPISGHVSLFWYQQALGQGPEFLTYFQNEAQLDKSGLPSDRFFAERPEGSVSTLKIQRTQQEDSAVYLCASSLYGNTEAFFGQGTRLTVV.

The chain joins TRBV25-1 to TRBJ2-1; 9 bases align to TRBD1. V was pared by 0 bases and J by 4 bases, with 4 bases of the junction left unmatched. The CDR3 consists of 16 residues. Per the germline V gene, CDR1 is MGHDK and CDR2 is SYGVNS. The CDR3 loop reads CASSEYEDRGYNEQFF. Here the CDR3 DNA reads TGTGCCAGCAGTGAATATGAGGACAGGGGTTACAATGAGCAGTTCTTC.

The table lists this clone with a few counts. The chain joins TRBV11-3 to TRBJ2-2; D might be TRBD1 (5 bases). The CDR3 loop spans 14 amino acids. Germline V lookup: CDR1 SGHNT, CDR2 YENEEA. V was cut by 2 bases and J by 7 bases, with 11 bases left in between. CDR3 in DNA: TGTGCCAGCAGCTTACAGGGAAATATCGGGGAGCTGTTTTTT. As protein: CASSLQGNIGELFF.

V usage is TRBV18 and J usage is TRBJ2-1, with TRBD2 identical over 13 bases. The junction had 5 bases not matched to a gene; V was cut back by 3 bases and J by 12 bases. Germline V lookup: CDR1 KGHSH, CDR2 LQKENI. The CDR3 spans 14 residues. The CDR3 region has the DNA TGTGCCAGCTCACCCAAGGGACTAGCGGGAAGGCAGTTCTTC. Translated: CASSPKGLAGRQFF.

This clone was observed a handful of times. The chain recombines TRBV12-5 with TRBJ1-2; 8 bases align to TRBD1. The CDR3 length is 11 residues. The germline gives CDR1 LGHNT, CDR2 FRNRAP. The CDR3 DNA reads TGTGCCAGCAACAGGGGGGATGGCTACACCTTC. It encodes CASNRGDGYTF. Full variable domain (rest looked up from reference TRBV12-5 and TRBJ1-2): DARVTQTPRHKVTEMGQEVTMRCQPILGHNTVFWYRQTMMQGLELLAYFRNRAPLDDSGMPKDRFSAEMPDATLATLKIQPSEPRDSAVYFCASNRGDGYTFGSGTRLTVV.

The rearrangement uses TRBV5-1 and TRBJ2-2; 7 bases are shared with TRBD1. This CDR3 contains 15 residues. J was trimmed by 0 bases and V by 2 bases; bases with no gene match: 1. The germline CDR1 and CDR2 sequences are SGHRS and YFSETQ. CDR3 DNA: TGCGCCAGCAGCTTACAGGGGACGAACACCGGGGAGCTGTTTTTT. This codes for CASSLQGTNTGELFF.

V is TRBV9 and J is TRBJ2-7, with 9 bases aligning to TRBD2. From germline, CDR1 is SGDLS and CDR2 YYNGEE. The CDR3 length is 15 residues. V lost 4 bases, J lost 2 bases, and 7 bases stayed unmatched. CDR3 sequence reads: CASSLGASGAYEQYF. The CDR3 coding sequence is TGTGCCAGCAGCTTAGGGGCTAGCGGGGCCTACGAGCAGTACTTC. The full variable domain, in which reference TRBV9 and TRBJ2-7 provide the parts outside the CDR3, is DSGVTQTPKHLITATGQRVTLRCSPRSGDLSVYWYQQSLDQGLQFLIQYYNGEERAKGNILERFSAQQFPDLHSELNLSSLELGDSALYFCASSLGASGAYEQYFGPGTRLTVT.